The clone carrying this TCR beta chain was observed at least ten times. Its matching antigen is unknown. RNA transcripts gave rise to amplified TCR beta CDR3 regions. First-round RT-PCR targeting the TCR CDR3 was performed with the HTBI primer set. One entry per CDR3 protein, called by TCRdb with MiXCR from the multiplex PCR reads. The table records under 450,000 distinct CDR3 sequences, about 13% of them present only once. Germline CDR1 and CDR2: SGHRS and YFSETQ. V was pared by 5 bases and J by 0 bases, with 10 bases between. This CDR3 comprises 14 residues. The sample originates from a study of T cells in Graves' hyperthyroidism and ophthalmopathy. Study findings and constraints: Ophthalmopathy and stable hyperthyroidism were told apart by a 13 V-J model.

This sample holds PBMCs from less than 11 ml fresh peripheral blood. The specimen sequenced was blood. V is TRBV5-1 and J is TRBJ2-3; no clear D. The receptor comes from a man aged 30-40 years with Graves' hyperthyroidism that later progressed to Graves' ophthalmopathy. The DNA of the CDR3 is TGCGCCAGCAGAAGTGGTCTTAGCACAGATACGCAGTATTTT. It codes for CASRSGLSTDTQYF.